One sample yielded the 26 T cell receptor beta chains listed below, sequenced in a study of OX40 agonist ivuxolimab in advanced cancers. Profiling relied on immunoSEQ multiplex PCR, and the TCRdb table lists in-frame clones only, not all of them. The sample consists of roughly 50,000 clones, roughly 80% of them appearing once. The sample here was CD4+ or CD8+ T cells sorted from blood, taken in a trial of the OX40 agonist ivuxolimab. The receptors shown here come from an adult with an advanced solid tumor such as melanoma, head and neck, liver or kidney cancer.

The chain uses TRBV5-4 and TRBJ2-3, with TRBD2 matching over 7 bases. CDR1 SGHNT and CDR2 YYREEE come from the germline V gene (reference sequence). The CDR3 is 16 amino acids. With V trimmed by 0 bases and J by 1 base, 5 bases remained unmatched. The CDR3 here is CASSLAGGGGTDTQYF. The CDR3 coding sequence is TGTGCCAGCAGCTTGGCAGGCGGGGGAGGCACAGATACGCAGTATTTT.

The V and J genes are TRBV4-2 and TRBJ2-2, with D perhaps matching TRBD1 (7 bases). V lost 5 bases to trimming and J lost 7 bases, with 20 bases between them. This CDR3 is 16 amino acids long. The germline V gene encodes CDR1 LGHNA and CDR2 YNFKEQ. The CDR3 reads CASSTRDSLLGGELFF. DNA for the CDR3: TGTGCCAGCAGCACGCGGGACAGCCTTCTGGGCGGGGAGCTGTTTTTT.

The chain combines TRBV5-1 with TRBJ1-4; D may be TRBD1 (6 bases). Trimming stripped 0 bases from V and 5 bases from J, with 14 bases between. Germline CDR1 and CDR2: SGHRS and YFSETQ. CDR3 size: 16 residues. The CDR3 region is CASSLAGGTQNEKLFF. The CDR3 bases are TGCGCCAGCAGCTTGGCGGGAGGGACACAGAATGAAAAACTGTTTTTT.

This clone was picked up one time. The chain uses TRBV27 and TRBJ2-1, with D unresolved. Germline V lookup: CDR1 MNHEY, CDR2 SMNVEV (reference sequence). The CDR3 is 15 amino acids. With 2 bases removed from V and 0 bases from J, the gap between germline ends came to 8 bases. The CDR3 loop reads CASSLTGFSYNEQFF. CDR3 nucleotides: TGTGCCAGCAGTTTAACTGGCTTCTCCTACAATGAGCAGTTCTTC.

The J gene is TRBJ2-7, the V gene TRBV14, with 9 bases fitting TRBD1. The J segment lost 7 bases and the V segment lost 1 base, leaving 2 bases of the junction unmatched. Germline V gene data show CDR1 as SGHDN and CDR2 as FVKESK. The CDR3 length is 13 residues. As DNA, the CDR3 is TGTGCCAGCAGCCAAGGACAGGGGGGGGAGCAGTACTTC. Translating gives CASSQGQGGEQYF.

The chain carries TRBV7-2 and TRBJ2-3, with D perhaps matching TRBD2 (5 bases). V was pared by 10 bases and J by 1 base, with 15 bases between. The germline V gene has CDR1 SGHTA and CDR2 FQGNSA. The CDR3 sequence is 14 residues long. The CDR3 loop reads CAITPSGGTDTQYF. The CDR3 coding sequence is TGTGCCATCACCCCATCCGGGGGCACAGATACGCAGTATTTT.

The rearrangement joins TRBV27 to TRBJ1-2; TRBD1 is a possible D gene (6 bases). This CDR3 is built from 11 residues. V shed 4 bases and J shed 10 bases, with 10 bases lying between them. Germline-derived CDR1 and CDR2 are MNHEY and SMNVEV (reference sequence). The CDR3 sequence: CASSSGHDYTF. The CDR3 bases are TGTGCCAGCAGTTCGGGACATGACTACACCTTC.

This clone showed up just once. The rearrangement links TRBV7-2 to TRBJ2-7, with D possibly TRBD1 on 6 matching bases. Between the trimmed V and J ends, which lost 5 bases and 4 bases, there was a span of 9 bases. This CDR3 contains 12 residues. Germline V gives CDR1 SGHTA, CDR2 FQGNSA. CDR3 protein: CASSQQGYEQYF. Here the CDR3 DNA reads TGTGCCAGCAGCCAGCAGGGGTACGAGCAGTACTTC.

This chain connects TRBV4-1 to TRBJ1-5; TRBD1 agrees at 7 bases. With 0 bases clipped from V and 9 bases from J, the junction kept 8 bases outside the gene matches. Germline V lookup: CDR1 MGHRA, CDR2 YSYEKL. The CDR3 has 15 residues. The CDR3 DNA is TGCGCCAGCAGCCAAGATAGGGCAGGGGGAAGGCCCCAGCATTTT. Translation gives CASSQDRAGGRPQHF.

The gene calls are TRBV29-1 and TRBJ2-3, with 11 bases that match TRBD2. CDR1 and CDR2 from the germline V gene are SQVTM and ANQGSEA. This CDR3 is built from 16 residues. Trimming at V came to 6 bases and at J to 0 bases, leaving 8 bases not matched to a gene. CDR3 in amino acids: CSVLGLAETSTDTQYF. CDR3 coding DNA: TGCAGCGTCCTGGGACTAGCGGAGACTAGCACAGATACGCAGTATTTT.

This rearrangement joins TRBV5-1 to TRBJ2-6; unclear D gene. Germline V CDR1 and CDR2: SGHRS, YFSETQ. The CDR3 consists of 15 residues. The V end lost 1 base, the J end lost 0 bases, and 5 bases lay between the germline ends. The chain's CDR3 is CASSLRSSGANVLTF. CDR3 DNA sequence: TGCGCCAGCAGCTTGAGGAGCTCTGGGGCCAACGTCCTGACTTTC. The whole variable domain, filled in from reference TRBV5-1 and TRBJ2-6, reads KAGVTQTPRYLIKTRGQQVTLSCSPISGHRSVSWYQQTPGQGLQFLFEYFSETQRNKGNFPGRFSGRQFSNSRSEMNVSTLELGDSALYLCASSLRSSGANVLTFGAGSRLTVL.

The J gene is TRBJ2-1, the V gene TRBV4-2; D unclear. The germline gives CDR1 LGHNA, CDR2 YNFKEQ. V gave up 0 bases and J gave up 4 bases, with 4 bases separating them. CDR3 length equals 13 residues. DNA for the CDR3: TGTGCCAGCAGCCAAGATCAATACAATGAGCAGTTCTTC. Translated: CASSQDQYNEQFF.

CDR3 region: CASSGQIATNEKLFF. CDR3 DNA: TGTGCCAGCAGTGGACAGATTGCAACTAATGAAAAACTGTTTTTT. The chain links TRBV2 to TRBJ1-4; TRBD1 might be the D (5 bases). Germline CDR1 and CDR2: SNHLY and FYNNEI. Trimming stripped 4 bases from V and 0 bases from J, with 9 bases between. The CDR3 loop spans 15 amino acids.

There are a few counts of this clone. The chain combines TRBV2 with TRBJ1-1; D remains ambiguous. The CDR3 has 13 amino acids. The germline V and J ends were trimmed by 7 bases and 2 bases, with 11 bases remaining between them. Germline V gene data show CDR1 as SNHLY and CDR2 as FYNNEI. The chain's CDR3 is CASMAEANTEAFF. In DNA, the CDR3 is TGTGCCAGCATGGCAGAGGCTAACACTGAAGCTTTCTTT.

This rearrangement joins TRBV10-3 to TRBJ2-5; 9 bases align to TRBD2. Per the germline V gene, CDR1 is ENHRY and CDR2 is SYGVKD. CDR3 length: 15 residues. The trim removed 6 bases at V and 3 bases at J, leaving 8 bases unmatched. The CDR3 bases are TGTGCCATCAGCGCGGGAGCGGGAGGAGAAGAGACCCAGTACTTC. Amino acid sequence: CAISAGAGGEETQYF.

This chain uses TRBV28 with TRBJ2-5; 10 nucleotides line up with TRBD1. The CDR3 runs to 16 residues. The germline V gene encodes CDR1 MDHEN and CDR2 SYDVKM. Trimming at V came to 1 base and at J to 1 base, leaving 3 bases not matched to a gene. CDR3 nucleotides: TGTGCCAGCAGTTTATCTCGACAGGGGGCCCAAGAGACCCAGTACTTC. Protein: CASSLSRQGAQETQYF.

This clone was observed a few times. The V gene is TRBV4-2, the J gene TRBJ1-5, with a tentative D call TRBD1 (5 bases). Germline CDR1 reads LGHNA; CDR2 reads YNFKEQ. V shed 0 bases and J shed 0 bases, with 12 bases lying between them. This CDR3 spans 17 amino acids. The DNA for the CDR3 is TGTGCCAGCAGCCAAGATTTTGGGACGAGTAGCAATCAGCCCCAGCATTTT. Encoded protein: CASSQDFGTSSNQPQHF.

The J gene is TRBJ2-3, the V gene TRBV6-1; D call uncertain. In germline, CDR1 is MNHNS, CDR2 SASEGT. The CDR3 runs to 14 residues. V dropped 10 bases and J dropped 0 bases, with 14 bases sitting between them. The CDR3 DNA reads TGTGCCAACACCCTGAGCTCTAGCACAGATACGCAGTATTTT. It specifies CANTLSSSTDTQYF.

Only one count was recorded for this clone. This chain joins TRBV7-9 and TRBJ2-3; no reliable D call. V gave up 1 base and J gave up 7 bases, with 3 bases separating them. The CDR3 runs to 11 residues. Germline CDR1 SEHNR, CDR2 FQNEAQ (reference sequence). CDR3 residues: CASSLDHTQYF. The CDR3 DNA is TGTGCCAGCAGCTTAGACCATACGCAGTATTTT.

The chain couples TRBV27 to TRBJ2-3, with 10 positions matching TRBD1. The ends lost 5 bases at V and 2 bases at J; junction bases unmatched: 7. Germline V gene sequence: CDR1 MNHEY, CDR2 SMNVEV (reference sequence). This CDR3 contains 16 residues. The CDR3 spells CASSRYGTGATDTQYF. CDR3 coding DNA: TGTGCCAGCAGTCGATACGGGACAGGGGCCACAGATACGCAGTATTTT.

The V gene is TRBV7-8, the J gene TRBJ2-5; the D gene is possibly TRBD2 (7 bases). The CDR3 is made up of 16 amino acids. Per germline, CDR1 SGHVS and CDR2 FQNEAQ. Between the trimmed V and J ends, which lost 5 bases and 3 bases, there was a span of 19 bases. CDR3 protein: CASSPAFRGGKETQYF. CDR3 DNA sequence: TGTGCCAGCAGCCCAGCATTTAGGGGGGGGAAAGAGACCCAGTACTTC.

The rearrangement links TRBV5-1 to TRBJ2-2, with 15 bases identical to TRBD2. V was pared by 4 bases and J by 0 bases, with 7 bases of the junction left unmatched. Germline assignment: CDR1 SGHRS and CDR2 YFSETQ. The CDR3 contains 19 residues. CDR3 residues: CASSIGLAGGPSNTGELFF. DNA of the CDR3: TGCGCCAGCAGCATCGGACTAGCGGGAGGGCCGTCGAACACCGGGGAGCTGTTTTTT.

The chain links TRBV10-3 to TRBJ1-5; tentative D call: TRBD1 (5 bases). V was trimmed by 4 bases and J by 6 bases, leaving 19 bases between them. The CDR3 totals 16 residues. Germline loops: CDR1 ENHRY, CDR2 SYGVKD. This CDR3 is CAISAGDGLGGQPQHF. CDR3 DNA sequence: TGTGCCATCAGTGCCGGGGATGGGTTGGGGGGTCAGCCCCAGCATTTT.

This clone showed up just a few times. The CDR3 DNA reads as TGCGCCAGCAGCCCCCTTGGACGGGACCAAGAGACCCAGTACTTC. Translated: CASSPLGRDQETQYF. The rearrangement joins TRBV5-1 to TRBJ2-5, with no clear D. This CDR3 spans 15 amino acids. V was trimmed by 4 bases and J by 0 bases, leaving 13 bases between them. Germline V gives CDR1 SGHRS, CDR2 YFSETQ. Complete variable domain (other parts from reference TRBV5-1 and TRBJ2-5): KAGVTQTPRYLIKTRGQQVTLSCSPISGHRSVSWYQQTPGQGLQFLFEYFSETQRNKGNFPGRFSGRQFSNSRSEMNVSTLELGDSALYLCASSPLGRDQETQYFGPGTRLLVL.

The chain joins TRBV6-5 to TRBJ2-7; D unclear. The ends were cut back, 6 bases at V and 4 bases at J, with 16 bases in the middle. Germline CDR1 and CDR2: MNHEY and SVGAGI. The CDR3 runs 14 residues. The CDR3 sequence: CASSSSIPVYEQYF. The CDR3 DNA reads TGTGCCAGCAGCAGTTCCATACCCGTTTACGAGCAGTACTTC.

The rearrangement links TRBV5-6 to TRBJ1-4, with 8 bases fitting TRBD1. The length of the CDR3 is 13 residues. Germline CDR1 reads SGHDT; CDR2 reads YYEEEE. The trim removed 4 bases at V and 7 bases at J, leaving 3 bases unmatched. The CDR3 DNA is TGTGCCAGCAGCCGAGACAGGGGTGAAAAACTGTTTTTT. Its protein product is CASSRDRGEKLFF.